Detailed here is one T cell receptor beta chain. This sample was included in a study of blood T cell repertoires in COVID-19. Study background: COVID-19 samples from acute and convalescent phases originated in the United States, Italy and Spain.

Recovery meant two consecutive negative NP/OP PCR tests, professional clearance, or resolved symptoms. The CDR3 runs 11 residues. V shed 8 bases and J shed 4 bases, with 8 bases lying between them. Original processing methods: Reference gene primer amplification gave estimated nucleated cell counts. The protocol was immunoSEQ multiplex PCR, while the TCRdb copy is restricted to in-frame clones and leaves out a portion. V, J and clone size are taken as reported in that table, and D and trimming were inferred from the DNA itself. The table has a few hundred thousand clones, about 80% seen once. The chain couples TRBV6-7 to TRBJ1-2; unclear D gene. TRBV6-7 qualifies as an ORF whose function is uncertain. The sample taken for sequencing was PBMCs or T cells enriched from blood (not recorded which). This clonotype was sampled from a man aged 50-60 years who had recovered from COVID-19. Here the CDR3 DNA reads TGTGCCAGCGAGGCCAGCTATGGCTACACCTTC. It encodes CASEASYGYTF.